This T cell receptor beta chain was profiled in a study of cytomegalovirus exposure and HLA in healthy donors. To note about this clone: Its matching antigen is unknown.

Points from the study as a whole: Reports state that TCR beta sequences accurately predicted most subjects' HLA-A and HLA-B alleles. More clonal expansion characterized HLA-associated TCR beta chains than equally common others in a later analysis. Most TCR sequences were rare, but some public TCRs occurred in many donors. A previous analysis found most TCR beta V segments productive roughly 90% or roughly 30% of the time.

The PCR made use of 60 Vbeta and 13 Jbeta primers. The data were produced by immunoSEQ multiplex PCR, yet TCRdb's version contains in-frame clones alone and is incomplete. The table shows roughly 190,000 clones, with just under 75% occurring only once. The CDR3 runs 16 residues. With 4 bases removed from V and 0 bases from J, the gap between germline ends came to 11 bases. Germline V lookup: CDR1 SGHNT, CDR2 YYREEE (reference sequence). The rearrangement joins TRBV5-4 to TRBJ2-6; D not certain. What was sequenced was PBMCs. This TCR was recovered from a woman aged 25 to 45 in good health and CMV-seropositive. In nucleotides, the CDR3 is TGTGCCAGCAGCCCGACGGGTAGCTCTGGGGCCAACGTCCTGACTTTC. The encoded protein is CASSPTGSSGANVLTF.